A selection of T cell receptor beta chains follows, all from one sample in a study of identical twins. In TCRdb, the 5' RACE reads were re-called with MiXCR into one record per CDR3 protein. Of about 240,000 distinct CDR3 sequences in the sample, roughly a tenth were seen once. The sequencing input was memory T cells sorted from blood. The source is a man in his fifties or sixties in good health. Both conserved end residues are part of each CDR3. Each record gives: clone size, CDR3 length, V gene, D gene, J gene, CDR3 protein, CDR3 DNA. D genes are given only for firm matches. A row's size may be missing; if present it is once, few, many or a size class.

many,13,TRBV5-1,-,TRBJ1-1,CASRAGENTEAFF,TGCGCCAGCAGGGCCGGGGAGAACACTGAAGCTTTCTTT
many,14,TRBV7-2,-,TRBJ2-5,CASSLRSGRETQYF,TGTGCCAGCAGCTTACGCAGCGGGCGGGAGACCCAGTACTTC
many,17,TRBV12-3/TRBV12-4,-,TRBJ2-4,CASSFPRDSLAKNIQYF,TGTGCCAGCAGTTTCCCTCGGGACTCCCTAGCCAAAAACATTCAGTACTTC
many,15,TRBV20-1,TRBD2,TRBJ2-4,CSARGTSRELNIQYF,TGCAGTGCTAGAGGGACTAGCCGGGAGTTGAACATTCAGTACTTC
-,16,TRBV4-2,TRBD2,TRBJ2-3,CASSQEAGASTDTQYF,TGTGCCAGCAGCCAAGAGGCGGGAGCGTCCACAGATACGCAGTATTTT
-,17,TRBV3-1,TRBD1,TRBJ2-5,CASSQDRDRGGRETQYF,TGTGCCAGCAGCCAAGATCGGGACAGGGGTGGGCGAGAGACCCAGTACTTC
many,14,TRBV20-1,TRBD2,TRBJ2-7,CSAPLGTSGYEQYF,TGCAGTGCCCCTCTTGGGACTAGCGGCTACGAGCAGTACTTC
many,15,TRBV28,TRBD2,TRBJ2-1,CASSMGLAGLNEQFF,TGTGCCAGCAGTATGGGACTAGCGGGTCTGAATGAGCAGTTCTTC
few,16,TRBV6-5,TRBD2,TRBJ2-2,CASSLAGGPDTGELFF,TGTGCCAGCAGCTTAGCGGGGGGGCCAGACACCGGGGAGCTGTTTTTT
-,13,TRBV7-8,-,TRBJ2-3,CASFFSSTDTQYF,TGTGCCAGCTTTTTTTCTAGCACAGATACGCAGTATTTT
many,17,TRBV5-1,-,TRBJ2-5,CASSLEGADWRKETQYF,TGCGCCAGCAGCTTGGAAGGTGCAGATTGGCGTAAAGAGACCCAGTACTTC
many,12,TRBV28,TRBD2,TRBJ2-7,CASGTSGYEQYF,TGTGCCAGCGGGACTAGCGGCTACGAGCAGTACTTC
many,14,TRBV11-1,TRBD2,TRBJ2-5,CASSPGRGQETQYF,TGTGCCAGCAGCCCCGGGAGGGGCCAAGAGACCCAGTACTTC
few,15,TRBV3-1,TRBD1,TRBJ2-7,CASSQGDRVAYEQYF,TGTGCCAGCAGCCAAGGGGACAGGGTCGCCTACGAGCAGTACTTC
many,15,TRBV12-3/TRBV12-4,-,TRBJ2-3,CASAMETVWEDTQYF,TGTGCCAGCGCTATGGAGACAGTTTGGGAAGATACGCAGTATTTT
few,12,TRBV7-9,TRBD1,TRBJ2-7,CALSRGNDEQYF,TGTGCCCTTAGCAGGGGGAATGACGAGCAGTACTTC
few,17,TRBV6-2/TRBV6-3,-,TRBJ2-1,CASSYYRGRSSYNEQFF,TGTGCCAGCAGTTACTATCGGGGCCGAAGCTCCTACAATGAGCAGTTCTTC
-,15,TRBV10-3,-,TRBJ2-6,CAIRDFDSGANVLTF,TGTGCCATCAGGGACTTCGACTCTGGGGCCAACGTCCTGACTTTC
few,19,TRBV6-5,TRBD2,TRBJ2-1,CASSYSALTGGPLYNEQFF,TGTGCCAGCAGTTACTCGGCCTTGACGGGAGGGCCCCTTTACAATGAGCAGTTCTTC
-,17,TRBV28,TRBD2,TRBJ2-7,CASSSPLAGGRTHEQYF,TGTGCCAGCAGTTCCCCCCTGGCGGGGGGCAGAACCCACGAGCAGTACTTC
many,11,TRBV6-6,-,TRBJ2-5,CASGVRETQYF,TGTGCCAGCGGAGTCCGAGAGACCCAGTACTTC
few,15,TRBV12-3/TRBV12-4,-,TRBJ2-1,CASTAPGKPIDEQFF,TGTGCCAGCACCGCCCCCGGGAAACCTATCGATGAGCAGTTCTTC
many,17,TRBV4-1,-,TRBJ1-2,CASSQAHLRGSNYGYTF,TGCGCCAGCAGCCAGGCCCACCTTAGGGGAAGTAACTATGGCTACACCTTC
-,17,TRBV7-2,TRBD2,TRBJ2-7,CASSAWATSGSYHEQYF,TGTGCCAGCAGCGCGTGGGCTACTAGCGGGAGTTACCACGAGCAGTACTTC
-,15,TRBV5-1,TRBD1,TRBJ2-5,CASSFGQGAGETQYF,TGCGCCAGCAGCTTTGGACAGGGGGCCGGAGAGACCCAGTACTTC
-,14,TRBV6-1,-,TRBJ2-7,CASSPGRHSYEQYF,TGTGCCAGCAGCCCCGGACGGCACTCCTACGAGCAGTACTTC
many,16,TRBV7-2,TRBD2,TRBJ2-3,CASSPTSGSSTDTQYF,TGTGCCAGCAGCCCGACTAGCGGATCTAGCACAGATACGCAGTATTTT
many,12,TRBV29-1,TRBD1,TRBJ2-7,CSAGTGRYEQYF,TGCAGCGCCGGGACAGGGCGTTACGAGCAGTACTTC
many,17,TRBV6-2/TRBV6-3,TRBD1,TRBJ1-5,CASTGQRDRHSNQPQHF,TGTGCCAGCACTGGACAAAGGGACAGACATAGCAATCAGCCCCAGCATTTT
-,14,TRBV7-9,-,TRBJ2-7,CASSLDAGPYEQYF,TGTGCCAGCAGCTTAGATGCAGGGCCCTACGAGCAGTACTTC
many,16,TRBV10-3,-,TRBJ1-6,CAISESRGHTNSPLHF,TGTGCCATCAGTGAGTCCCGGGGACATACCAATTCACCCCTCCACTTT
few,16,TRBV14,-,TRBJ2-1,CASSLRAGTPDNEQFF,TGTGCCAGCAGCCTGCGAGCCGGGACACCCGACAATGAGCAGTTCTTC